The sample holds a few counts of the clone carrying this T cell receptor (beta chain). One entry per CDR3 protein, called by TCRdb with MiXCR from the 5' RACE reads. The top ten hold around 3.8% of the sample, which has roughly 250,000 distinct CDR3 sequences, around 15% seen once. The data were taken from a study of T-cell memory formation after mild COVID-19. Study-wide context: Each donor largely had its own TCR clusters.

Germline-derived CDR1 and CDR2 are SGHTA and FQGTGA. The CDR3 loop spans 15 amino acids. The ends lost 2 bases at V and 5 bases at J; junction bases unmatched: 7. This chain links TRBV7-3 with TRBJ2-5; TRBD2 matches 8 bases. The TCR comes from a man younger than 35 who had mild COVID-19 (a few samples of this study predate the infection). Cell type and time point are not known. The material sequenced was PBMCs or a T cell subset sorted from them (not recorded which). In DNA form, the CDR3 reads TGTGCCAGCAGCTTACGGGGGGGCCTTGGGGAGACCCAGTACTTC. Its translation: CASSLRGGLGETQYF.